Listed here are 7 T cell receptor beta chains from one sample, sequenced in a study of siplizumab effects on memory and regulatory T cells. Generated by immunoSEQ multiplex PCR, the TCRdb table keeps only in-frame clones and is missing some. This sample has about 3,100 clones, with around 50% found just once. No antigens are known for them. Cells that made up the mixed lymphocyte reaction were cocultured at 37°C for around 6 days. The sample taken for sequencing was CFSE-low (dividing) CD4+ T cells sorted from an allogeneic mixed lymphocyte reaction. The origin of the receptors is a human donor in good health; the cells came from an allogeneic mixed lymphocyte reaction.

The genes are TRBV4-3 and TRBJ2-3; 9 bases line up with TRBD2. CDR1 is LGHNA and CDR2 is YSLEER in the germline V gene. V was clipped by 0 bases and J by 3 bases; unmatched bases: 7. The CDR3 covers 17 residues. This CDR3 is CASSQDGIAGVTDTQYF. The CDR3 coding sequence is TGCGCCAGCAGCCAAGATGGGATAGCGGGAGTAACAGATACGCAGTATTTT.

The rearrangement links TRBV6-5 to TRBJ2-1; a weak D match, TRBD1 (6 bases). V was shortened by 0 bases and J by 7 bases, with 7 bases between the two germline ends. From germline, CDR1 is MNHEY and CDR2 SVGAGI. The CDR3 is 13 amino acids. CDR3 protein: CASSYSRGNEQFF. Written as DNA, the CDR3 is TGTGCCAGCAGTTACTCGAGGGGGAATGAGCAGTTCTTC.

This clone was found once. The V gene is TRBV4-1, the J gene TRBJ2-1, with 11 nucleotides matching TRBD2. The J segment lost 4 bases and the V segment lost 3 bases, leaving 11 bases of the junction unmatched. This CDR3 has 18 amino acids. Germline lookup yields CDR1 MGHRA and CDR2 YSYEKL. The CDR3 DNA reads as TGCGCCAGCAGCCAGGACCCCCCTCGACTAGCGGGGTACAATGAGCAGTTCTTC. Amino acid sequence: CASSQDPPRLAGYNEQFF.

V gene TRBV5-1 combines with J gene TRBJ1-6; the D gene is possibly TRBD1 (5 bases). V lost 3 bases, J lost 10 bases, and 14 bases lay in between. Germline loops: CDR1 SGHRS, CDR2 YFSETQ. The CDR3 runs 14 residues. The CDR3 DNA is TGCGCCAGCAGCTGGGGGGAATCGGGGTCACCCCTCCACTTT. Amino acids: CASSWGESGSPLHF. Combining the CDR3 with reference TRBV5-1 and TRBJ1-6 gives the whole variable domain KAGVTQTPRYLIKTRGQQVTLSCSPISGHRSVSWYQQTPGQGLQFLFEYFSETQRNKGNFPGRFSGRQFSNSRSEMNVSTLELGDSALYLCASSWGESGSPLHFGNGTRLTVT.

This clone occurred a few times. The CDR3 region has the DNA TGTGCCACCAGCAGGCGCGGCCCGGGTACCTACGAGCAGTACTTC. As protein: CATSRRGPGTYEQYF. The chain recombines TRBV15 with TRBJ2-7; D gene uncertain. From germline, CDR1 is LNHNV and CDR2 YYDKDF (reference sequence). V was trimmed by 3 bases and J by 2 bases, leaving 14 bases between them. The length of the CDR3 is 15 residues.

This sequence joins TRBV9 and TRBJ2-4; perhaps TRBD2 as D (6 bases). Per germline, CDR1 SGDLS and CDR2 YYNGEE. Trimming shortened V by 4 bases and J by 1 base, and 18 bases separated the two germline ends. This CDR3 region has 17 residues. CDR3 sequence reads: CASSPHAAGSAKNIQYF. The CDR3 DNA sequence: TGTGCCAGCAGCCCCCACGCGGCGGGATCGGCCAAAAACATTCAGTACTTC.

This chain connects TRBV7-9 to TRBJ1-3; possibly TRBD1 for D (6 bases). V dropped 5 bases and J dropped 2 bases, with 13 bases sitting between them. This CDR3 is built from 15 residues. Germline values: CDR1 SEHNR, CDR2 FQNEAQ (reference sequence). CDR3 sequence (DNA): TGTGCCAGCAGCCCTCAGGGGAACCCTGGAAACACCATATATTTT. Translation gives CASSPQGNPGNTIYF.